This TCR beta chain is from a study of CXCR3-negative and CXCR3-positive naive CD8 T cells. Germline-derived CDR1 and CDR2 are PRHDT and FYEKMQ (reference sequence). CDR3 length: 14 amino acids. Each TRB cDNA library was prepared by 5' RACE (with UMI labels). TCRdb re-called the 5' RACE reads, yielding one record per CDR3 amino acid sequence without DNA. This sample contains over 35,000 distinct CDR3 sequences. Sequencing used memory CD8+ T cells from blood. The sequence derives from a human donor in good health. Some clones in this sample may be carry-over from other donors' samples. V is TRBV13 and J is TRBJ2-7; TCRdb's D gene call, TRBD1, goes unchecked for lack of DNA. This CDR3 is CASSFPGTGDEQYF.